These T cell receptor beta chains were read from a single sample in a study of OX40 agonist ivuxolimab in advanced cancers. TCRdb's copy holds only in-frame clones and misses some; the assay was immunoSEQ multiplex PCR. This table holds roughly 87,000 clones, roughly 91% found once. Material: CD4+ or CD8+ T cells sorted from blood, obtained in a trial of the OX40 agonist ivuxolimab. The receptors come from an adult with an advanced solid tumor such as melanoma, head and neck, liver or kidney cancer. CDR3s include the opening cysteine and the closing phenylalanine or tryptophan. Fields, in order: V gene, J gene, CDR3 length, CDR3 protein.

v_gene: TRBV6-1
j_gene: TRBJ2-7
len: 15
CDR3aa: CASSRPGRLQDEQYF

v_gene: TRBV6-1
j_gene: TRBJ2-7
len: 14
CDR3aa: CASSEQGISYEQYF

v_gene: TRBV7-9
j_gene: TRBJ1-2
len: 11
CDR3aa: CASSLYYGYTF

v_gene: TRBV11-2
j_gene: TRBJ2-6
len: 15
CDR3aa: CASSPGGSGANVLTF

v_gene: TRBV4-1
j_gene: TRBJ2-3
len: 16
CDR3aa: CASSPAAAGAGDTQYF

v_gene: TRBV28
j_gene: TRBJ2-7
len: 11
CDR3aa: CASRSTYEQYF

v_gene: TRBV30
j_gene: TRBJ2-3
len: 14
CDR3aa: CAWRGGGPIDTQYF

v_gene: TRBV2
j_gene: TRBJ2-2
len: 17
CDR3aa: CASSGGRPGTGTGELFF

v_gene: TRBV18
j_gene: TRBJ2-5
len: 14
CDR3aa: CASSPPSFQETQYF

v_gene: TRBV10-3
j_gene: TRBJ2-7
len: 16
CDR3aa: CATRIVQGTGGDEQYF

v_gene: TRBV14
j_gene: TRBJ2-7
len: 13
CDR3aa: CASSQSTGDEQYF

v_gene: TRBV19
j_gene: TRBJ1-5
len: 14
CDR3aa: CASSRDSFNQPQHF

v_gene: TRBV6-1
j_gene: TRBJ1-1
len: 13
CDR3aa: CASGWSANTEAFF

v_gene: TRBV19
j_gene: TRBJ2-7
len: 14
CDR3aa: CASSIREGPYEQYF

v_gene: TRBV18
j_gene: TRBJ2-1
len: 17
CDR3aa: CASSPPNLAVNYNEQFF

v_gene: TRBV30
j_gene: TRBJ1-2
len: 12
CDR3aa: CAWTQRFYGYTF

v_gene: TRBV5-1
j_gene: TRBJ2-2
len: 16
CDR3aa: CASSPLGGANTGELFF

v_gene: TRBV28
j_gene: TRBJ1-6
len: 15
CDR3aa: CASTPRGRANSPLHF

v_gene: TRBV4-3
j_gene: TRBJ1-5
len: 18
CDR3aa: CASSQRIGIGGGNQPQHF

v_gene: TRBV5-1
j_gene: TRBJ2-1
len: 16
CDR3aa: CASSTPGTSVRNEQFF

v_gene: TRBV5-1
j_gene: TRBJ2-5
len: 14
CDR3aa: CASSLGESRETQYF

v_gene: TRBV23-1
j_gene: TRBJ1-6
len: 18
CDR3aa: CASSRPPMALSYNSPLHF

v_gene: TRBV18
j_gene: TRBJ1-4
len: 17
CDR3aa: CASSLSGTPATNEKLFF

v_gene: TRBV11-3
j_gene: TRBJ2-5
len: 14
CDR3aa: CASSPGTDRETQYF

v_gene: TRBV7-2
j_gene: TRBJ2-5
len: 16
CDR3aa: CASSPGWGAAQETQYF

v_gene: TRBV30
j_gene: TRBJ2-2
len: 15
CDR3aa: CAWSVLAGSTGELFF

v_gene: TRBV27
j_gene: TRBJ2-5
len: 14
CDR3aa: CASRRTTGLMTQYF

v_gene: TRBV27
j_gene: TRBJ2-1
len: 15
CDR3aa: CASSSGTGGHNEQFF

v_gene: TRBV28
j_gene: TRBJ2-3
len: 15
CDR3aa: CASSPTKHSTDTQYF

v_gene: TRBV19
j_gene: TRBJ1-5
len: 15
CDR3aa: CASSIEGDRAQPQHF

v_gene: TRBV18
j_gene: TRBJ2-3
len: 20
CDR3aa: CASSPGLAGLRAEGTDTQYF

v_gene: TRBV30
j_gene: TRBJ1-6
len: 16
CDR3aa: CAWKTRSRGYNSPLHF

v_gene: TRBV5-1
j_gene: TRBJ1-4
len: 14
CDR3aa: CASSLTGSNEKLFF

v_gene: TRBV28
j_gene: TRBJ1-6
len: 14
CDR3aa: CASSSAQGWPPLHF

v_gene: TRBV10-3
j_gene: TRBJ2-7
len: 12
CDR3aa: CAISESVGEQYF